The 15 T cell receptor beta chains given below trace back to one sample, sequenced in a study of identical twins. One entry per CDR3 protein, called by TCRdb with MiXCR from the 5' RACE reads. The profile shows 1.5 million or so distinct CDR3 sequences, roughly a third of them singletons. The sample comprised cord blood. All receptors derive from a newborn girl in good health.

This clonotype was seen a few times. The DNA of the CDR3 is TGTGCCAGCAGCTTGATGCATCAGGGGGGTAGCTATGGCTACACCTTC. Amino acid sequence: CASSLMHQGGSYGYTF. The chain is built from TRBV5-5 and TRBJ1-2, with 7 bases lining up with TRBD1. V lost 1 base, J lost 4 bases, and 10 bases stayed unmatched. This CDR3 spans 16 amino acids. Germline CDR1 SGHKS, CDR2 YYEKEE (reference sequence). The full variable domain, with the rest looked up from reference TRBV5-5 and TRBJ1-2, is DAGVTQSPTHLIKTRGQQVTLRCSPISGHKSVSWYQQVLGQGPQFIFQYYEKEERGRGNFPDRFSARQFPNYSSELNVNALLLGDSALYLCASSLMHQGGSYGYTFGSGTRLTVV.

The rearrangement joins TRBV5-1 to TRBJ2-7; 7 nucleotides match TRBD1. This CDR3 is built from 13 residues. The germline V gene encodes CDR1 SGHRS and CDR2 YFSETQ. J gave up 5 bases and V 5 bases, and 7 bases lay outside the gene matches. CDR3 DNA: TGCGCCAGCAGTTTAACAGGGGACAACGAGCAGTACTTC. It codes for CASSLTGDNEQYF.

This clonotype was counted a few times. V is TRBV15 and J is TRBJ2-4; the D is unclear. This CDR3 contains 13 residues. The germline CDR1 and CDR2 sequences are LNHNV and YYDKDF (reference sequence). V lost 0 bases to trimming and J lost 13 bases, with 13 bases between them. CDR3: CATSRENLDGQYF. Written as DNA, the CDR3 is TGTGCCACCAGCAGAGAGAACCTAGACGGGCAGTACTTC.

The table lists this clonotype with a few counts. This chain uses TRBV7-9 with TRBJ1-6; unclear D gene. This CDR3 is built from 17 residues. Between the trimmed V and J ends, which lost 8 bases and 0 bases, there was a span of 17 bases. Germline assignment: CDR1 SEHNR and CDR2 FQNEAQ (reference sequence). CDR3 protein: CASVRMDGSSYNSPLHF. The CDR3 region has the DNA TGTGCCAGCGTGAGGATGGACGGGAGCTCCTATAATTCACCCCTCCACTTT.

This clonotype has more than one count but fewer than ten. The genes are TRBV27 and TRBJ2-7; TRBD1 matches 9 bases. V gave up 6 bases and J gave up 5 bases; unmatched junction bases: 5. CDR1 and CDR2 from the germline V gene are MNHEY and SMNVEV (reference sequence). The CDR3 extends over 13 amino acids. The CDR3 DNA is TGTGCCAGCAGAAGACAGGGGGGGGACGAGCAGTACTTC. Its protein product is CASRRQGGDEQYF.

This clonotype was found a few times. The gene calls are TRBV12-3 or TRBV12-4 and TRBJ1-5, with 12 bases lining up with TRBD1. CDR3 size: 15 residues. The V segment lost 6 bases and the J segment 6 bases; nucleotides outside the gene matches: 6. CDR3 bases: TGTGCCAGCAGCCCCGGGACAGGGGGCTTTCAGCCCCAGCATTTT. This encodes CASSPGTGGFQPQHF.

The J gene is TRBJ2-2, the V gene TRBV29-1; D possibly corresponds to TRBD1 (8 bases). There are 14 residues in the CDR3. Trimming stripped 6 bases from V and 4 bases from J, with 15 bases between. Germline-derived CDR1 and CDR2 are SQVTM and ANQGSEA. The CDR3 spells CSVEQGGSTGELFF. CDR3 nucleotide sequence: TGCAGCGTGGAACAGGGGGGGAGCACCGGGGAGCTGTTTTTT.

The gene calls are TRBV6-6 and TRBJ2-5; 7 bases line up with TRBD2. Trimming removed 2 bases from V and 11 bases from J; junction bases left unmatched: 14. Germline V gives CDR1 MNHNY, CDR2 SVGAGI (reference sequence). This CDR3 spans 15 amino acids. CDR3 in amino acids: CASSYNGGSGDEQYF. The CDR3 DNA reads as TGTGCCAGCAGTTACAATGGCGGGAGCGGCGATGAGCAGTACTTC.

The chain recombines TRBV12-3 or TRBV12-4 with TRBJ1-1; TRBD1 aligns across 9 bases. V lost 7 bases and J lost 1; bases outside the gene matches: 4. The CDR3 spans 14 residues. CDR3 sequence (DNA): TGTGCCAGCACCCCGGACAGGGGGAACACTGAAGCTTTCTTT. Its translation: CASTPDRGNTEAFF.

This clonotype was seen more than once but under ten times. This chain links TRBV6-1 with TRBJ2-3; weak D call: TRBD1 (6 bases). CDR1 is MNHNS, CDR2 SASEGT, per germline. The V gene lost 7 bases and the J gene lost 3 bases, with 14 bases spanning the gap. This CDR3 is 14 amino acids long. CDR3 coding DNA: TGTGCCAGCACCCACGTGGGGGCTACAGATACGCAGTATTTT. It specifies CASTHVGATDTQYF.

On this clonotype: At one boundary the junction diverges from the germline segment, which might be a read error. The chain joins TRBV4-2 to TRBJ2-4; 8 nucleotides line up with TRBD2. Germline V gene sequence: CDR1 LGHNA, CDR2 YNFKEQ. CDR3 length: 16 amino acids. DNA for the CDR3: TGTGCCAGCAGCCAAGCTTCCAGAGCGGGGGTGAACATTCAGCACTTC. Translated: CASSQASRAGVNIQHF.

This clonotype was seen a few times. The chain employs TRBV6-5 and TRBJ2-3; TRBD2 matches 13 bases. V lost 5 bases, J lost 7 bases, and 9 bases stayed unmatched. Germline V gene lookup returns CDR1 MNHEY and CDR2 SVGAGI. This CDR3 has 16 residues. The CDR3: CASSPGLAGPPYTQYF. DNA of the CDR3: TGTGCCAGCAGTCCGGGACTAGCGGGGCCCCCCTATACGCAGTATTTT.

The chain couples TRBV20-1 to TRBJ2-3; D is unclear. V shed 0 bases and J shed 0 bases, with 10 bases lying between them. CDR1 and CDR2 (germline): DFQATT, SNEGSKA (reference sequence). CDR3 length equals 15 residues. The CDR3 spells CSARDLYKSTDTQYF. The CDR3 coding sequence is TGCAGTGCTAGAGATCTCTACAAGAGCACAGATACGCAGTATTTT.

This clonotype was seen repeatedly, ten times or more. V and J are TRBV11-1 and TRBJ2-1; no clear D gene. Looked up from germline, CDR1 is SGHAT and CDR2 is FQDESV (reference sequence). The CDR3 sequence is 14 residues long. The V end lost 0 bases, the J end lost 7 bases, and 10 bases lay between the germline ends. DNA for the CDR3: TGTGCCAGCAGCTTAGCCCGACTTAGGAATGAGCAGTTCTTC. This encodes CASSLARLRNEQFF.

This sequence joins TRBV10-3 and TRBJ1-1, with TRBD1 as a possible D gene (5 bases). Per germline, CDR1 ENHRY and CDR2 SYGVKD. V was shortened by 7 bases and J by 4 bases, with 22 bases between the two germline ends. CDR3 length: 16 residues. The CDR3 region has the DNA TGTGCCATCAAAGGTAGCAGTGGCGTGGGACGCACTGAAGCTTTCTTT. Protein product: CAIKGSSGVGRTEAFF.